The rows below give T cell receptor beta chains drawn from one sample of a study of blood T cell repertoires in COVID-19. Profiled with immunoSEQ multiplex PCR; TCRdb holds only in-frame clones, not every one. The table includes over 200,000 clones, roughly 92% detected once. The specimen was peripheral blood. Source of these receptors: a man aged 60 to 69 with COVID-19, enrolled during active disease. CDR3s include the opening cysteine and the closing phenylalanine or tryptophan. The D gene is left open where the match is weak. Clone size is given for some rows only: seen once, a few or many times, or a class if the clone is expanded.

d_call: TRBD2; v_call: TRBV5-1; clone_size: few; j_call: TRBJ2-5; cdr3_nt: TGCGCCAGCAGCGTGGGGACTAGCGGGAGGCTAGAGACCCAGTACTTC; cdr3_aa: CASSVGTSGRLETQYF
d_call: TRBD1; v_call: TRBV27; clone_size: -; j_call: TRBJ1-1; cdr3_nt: TGTGCCAGCACCGGGACAGGATGGACTGAAGCTTTCTTT; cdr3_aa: CASTGTGWTEAFF
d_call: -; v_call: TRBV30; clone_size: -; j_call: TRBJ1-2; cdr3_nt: TGTGCCTGGAGCTTCGGACAAGTCTATGGCTACACCTTC; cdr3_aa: CAWSFGQVYGYTF
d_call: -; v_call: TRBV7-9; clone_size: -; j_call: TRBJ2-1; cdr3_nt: TGTGCCAGCAGCTTAGACCAACTCCCCAATGAGCAGTTCTTC; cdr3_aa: CASSLDQLPNEQFF
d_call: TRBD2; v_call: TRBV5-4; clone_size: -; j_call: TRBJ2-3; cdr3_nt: TGTGCCAGCAGCCTACCGGGACTAGCCCTCACAGATACGCAGTATTTT; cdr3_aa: CASSLPGLALTDTQYF
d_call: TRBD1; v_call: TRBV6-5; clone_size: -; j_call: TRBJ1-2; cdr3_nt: TGTGCCAGCAGATCACCGGGACAGGGGGGTTATGGCTACACCTTC; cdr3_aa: CASRSPGQGGYGYTF
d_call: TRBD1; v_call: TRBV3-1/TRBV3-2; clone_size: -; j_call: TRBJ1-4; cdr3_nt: TGTGCCAGCAGCCAAGTATCCCGGACAGGGGGCCGTAATGAAAAACTGTTTTTT; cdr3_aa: CASSQVSRTGGRNEKLFF
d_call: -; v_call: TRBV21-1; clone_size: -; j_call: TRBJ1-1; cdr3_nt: TGTGCCAGCAGCAAAGCAACAAGAGGCACTGAAGCTTTCTTT; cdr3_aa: CASSKATRGTEAFF
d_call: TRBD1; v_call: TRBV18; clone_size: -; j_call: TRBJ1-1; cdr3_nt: TGTGCCAGCTCACCTGCGACAGGGTCGGGCACTGAAGCTTTCTTT; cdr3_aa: CASSPATGSGTEAFF
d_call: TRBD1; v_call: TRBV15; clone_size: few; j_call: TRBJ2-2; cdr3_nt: TGTGCCACCAGCAGTCCTGGACAGGGGAGGTTCACCGGGGAGCTGTTTTTT; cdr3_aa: CATSSPGQGRFTGELFF
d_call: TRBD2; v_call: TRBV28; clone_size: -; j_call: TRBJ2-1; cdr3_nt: TGTGCCAGCACTAGCAATTTTTGGGGGACTAGCTATTCCCCTGCTTACAATGAGCAGTTCTTC; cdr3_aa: CASTSNFWGTSYSPAYNEQFF
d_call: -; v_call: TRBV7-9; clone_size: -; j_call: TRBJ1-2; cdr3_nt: TGTGCCAGCAGGCCTTTCGAGGGTGGAGGCTACACCTTC; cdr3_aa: CASRPFEGGGYTF
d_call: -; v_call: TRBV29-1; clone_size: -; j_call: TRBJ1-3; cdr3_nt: TGCAGCGTTGAATCGGGGAGGGCTGGAAACACCATATATTTT; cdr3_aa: CSVESGRAGNTIYF
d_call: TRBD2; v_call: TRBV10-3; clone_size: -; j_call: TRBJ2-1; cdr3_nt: TGTGCCATCAGGGGGCAGGCTAGCGGGAGACCATACAATGAGCAGTTCTTC; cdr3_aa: CAIRGQASGRPYNEQFF
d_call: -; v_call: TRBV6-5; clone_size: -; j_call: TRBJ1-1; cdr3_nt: TGTGCCAGCAGTTACTCGGAGGGAGGGTCTGAAGCTTTCTTT; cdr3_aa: CASSYSEGGSEAFF
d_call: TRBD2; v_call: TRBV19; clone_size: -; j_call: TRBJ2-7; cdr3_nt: TGTGCCAGCAGACTAGCGGGGGCCTACGAGCAGTACTTC; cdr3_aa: CASRLAGAYEQYF
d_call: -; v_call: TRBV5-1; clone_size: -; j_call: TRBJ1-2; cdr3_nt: TGCGCCAGCAGCTCAATCAGGGGAATTAATGGCTACACCTTC; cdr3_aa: CASSSIRGINGYTF
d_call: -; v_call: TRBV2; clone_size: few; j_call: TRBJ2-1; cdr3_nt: TGTGCCAGCAGTTCTTGGACGGGAAGCTCCTACAATGAGCAGTTCTTC; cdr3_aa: CASSSWTGSSYNEQFF
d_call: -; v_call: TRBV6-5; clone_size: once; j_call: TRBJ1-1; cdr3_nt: TGTGCCAGCAGTTACTCAGGCAGGGCAAACACTGAAGCTTTCTTT; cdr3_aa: CASSYSGRANTEAFF
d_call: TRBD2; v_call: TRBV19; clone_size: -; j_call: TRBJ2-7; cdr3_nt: TGTGCCAGCGCCGTTGGGTCCAGCGGGACCATCTACGAGCAGTACTTC; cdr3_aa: CASAVGSSGTIYEQYF
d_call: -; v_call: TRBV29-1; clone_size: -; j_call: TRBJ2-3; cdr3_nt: TGCAGCGTTGGAACTAGCTACACGGGCACAGATACGCAGTATTTT; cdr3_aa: CSVGTSYTGTDTQYF
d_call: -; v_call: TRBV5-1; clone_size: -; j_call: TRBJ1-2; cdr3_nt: TGCGCCAGCAGCTTGGGTGGGAGCGGCTATGGCTACACCTTC; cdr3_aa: CASSLGGSGYGYTF
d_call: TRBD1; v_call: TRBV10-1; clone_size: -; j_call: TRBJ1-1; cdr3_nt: TGCGCCAGCAGTGAGGGGGACAGTATGAACACTGAAGCTTTCTTT; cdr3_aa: CASSEGDSMNTEAFF
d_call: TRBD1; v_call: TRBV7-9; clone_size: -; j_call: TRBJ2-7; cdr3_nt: TGTGCCAGCAGCTTAGGACAGGGGACCTCCTACGAGCAGTACTTC; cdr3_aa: CASSLGQGTSYEQYF
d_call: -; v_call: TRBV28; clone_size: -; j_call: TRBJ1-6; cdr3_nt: TGTGCCAGCAGGCGCGGGGGCAGGGTTGATTCACCCCTCCACTTT; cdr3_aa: CASRRGGRVDSPLHF
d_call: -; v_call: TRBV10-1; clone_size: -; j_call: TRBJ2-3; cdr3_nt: TGCGCCAGCAGTGAGCAGGGGGGAAGAGATACGCAGTATTTT; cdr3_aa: CASSEQGGRDTQYF
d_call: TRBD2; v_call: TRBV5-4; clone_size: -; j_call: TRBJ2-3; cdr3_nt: TGTGCCAGCAGCCCGAATCCTAGCGGGGGCGGTCGTGCAGATACGCAGTATTTT; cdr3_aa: CASSPNPSGGGRADTQYF
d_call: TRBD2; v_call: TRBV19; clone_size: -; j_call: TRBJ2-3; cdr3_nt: TGTGCCAGTAGTTTAGGGAGGGGAGATACGCAGTATTTT; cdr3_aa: CASSLGRGDTQYF
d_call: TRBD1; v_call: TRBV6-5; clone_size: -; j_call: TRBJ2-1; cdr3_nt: TGTGCCAGCAGTCCTACAGGGGTTCGGTACAATGAGCAGTTCTTC; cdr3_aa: CASSPTGVRYNEQFF
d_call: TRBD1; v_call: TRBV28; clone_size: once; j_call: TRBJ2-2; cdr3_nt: TGTGCCAGCAGCCGTGGGACAGGGGCCCCTTGGACCGCGAACACCGGGGAGCTGTTTTTT; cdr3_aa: CASSRGTGAPWTANTGELFF
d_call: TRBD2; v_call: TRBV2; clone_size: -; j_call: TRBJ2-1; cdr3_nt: TGTGCCAGCAGAACGGGGGGGGGCAATGAGCAGTTCTTC; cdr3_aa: CASRTGGGNEQFF
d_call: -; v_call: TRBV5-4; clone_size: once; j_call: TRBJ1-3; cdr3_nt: TGTGCCAGCAGCCCCGGGGAACCTGGAAACACCATATATTTT; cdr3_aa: CASSPGEPGNTIYF
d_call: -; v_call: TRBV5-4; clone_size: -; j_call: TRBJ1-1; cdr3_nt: TGTGCCAGCAGCTTTATAAACACTGAAGCTTTCTTT; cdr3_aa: CASSFINTEAFF
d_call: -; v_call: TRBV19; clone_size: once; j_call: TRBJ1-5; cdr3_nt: TGTGCCAGTAGTGACACAGGGACTCAGCCCCAGCATTTT; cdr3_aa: CASSDTGTQPQHF
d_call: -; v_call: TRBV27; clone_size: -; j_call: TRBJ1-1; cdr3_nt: TGTGCCAGCAGTTCGAGGCAGAACACTGAAGCTTTCTTT; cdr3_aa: CASSSRQNTEAFF
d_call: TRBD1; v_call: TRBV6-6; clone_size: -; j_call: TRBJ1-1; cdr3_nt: TGTGCCAGCAGCTCTGGACAGGGGGTCATACTTTCTGAAGCTTTCTTT; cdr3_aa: CASSSGQGVILSEAFF
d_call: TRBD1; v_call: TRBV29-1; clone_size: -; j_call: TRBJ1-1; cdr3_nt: TGCAGCGTTGATAGTCGGAACAGGGGAAATGAGGTGAACACTGAAGCTTTCTTT; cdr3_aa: CSVDSRNRGNEVNTEAFF
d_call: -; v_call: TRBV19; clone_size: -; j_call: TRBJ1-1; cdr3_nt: TGTGCCAGTAGCCCACGAGAGGCCAACACTGAAGCTTTCTTT; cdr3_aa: CASSPREANTEAFF
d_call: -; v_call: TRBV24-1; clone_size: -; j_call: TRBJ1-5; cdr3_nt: TGTGCCACCAGTGTCACAGGGAATCAGCCCCAGCATTTT; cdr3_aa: CATSVTGNQPQHF
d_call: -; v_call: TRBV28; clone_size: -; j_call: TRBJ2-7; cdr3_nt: TGTGCCAGCAACGTAGCGGGACAGAGCTACGAGCAGTACTTC; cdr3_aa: CASNVAGQSYEQYF
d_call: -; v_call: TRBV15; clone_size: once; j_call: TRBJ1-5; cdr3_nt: TGTGCCACCAGCCCAATCACAGGGAGTTATAGCAATCAGCCCCAGCATTTT; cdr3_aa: CATSPITGSYSNQPQHF
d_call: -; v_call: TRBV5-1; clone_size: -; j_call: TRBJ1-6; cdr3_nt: TGCGCCAGCAGCCCGAGCCAAGGGGCAAGCAATTCACCCCTCCACTTT; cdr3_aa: CASSPSQGASNSPLHF
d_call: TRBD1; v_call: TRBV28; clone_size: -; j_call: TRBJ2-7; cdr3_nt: TGTGCCAGCAAACGACAGGGGAGAGGCGAGCAGTACTTC; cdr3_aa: CASKRQGRGEQYF
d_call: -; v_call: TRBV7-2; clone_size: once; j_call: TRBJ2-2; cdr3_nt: TGTGCCAGCAGCTTAGTTGGCAGGAACACCGGGGAGCTGTTTTTT; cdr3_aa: CASSLVGRNTGELFF
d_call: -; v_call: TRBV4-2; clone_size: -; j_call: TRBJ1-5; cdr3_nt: TGTGCCAGCAGCCAAGATCAGGGGTATACGCAGCCCCAGCATTTT; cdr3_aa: CASSQDQGYTQPQHF
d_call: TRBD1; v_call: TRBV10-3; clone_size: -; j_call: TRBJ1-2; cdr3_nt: TGTGCCATTAAAACAGGGGAGGCTAACTATGGCTACACCTTC; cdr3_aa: CAIKTGEANYGYTF
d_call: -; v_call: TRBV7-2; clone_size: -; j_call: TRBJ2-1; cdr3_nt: TGTGCCAGCAGCTCGACAGGGAGGAGCTCCTACAATGAGCAGTTCTTC; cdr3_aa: CASSSTGRSSYNEQFF
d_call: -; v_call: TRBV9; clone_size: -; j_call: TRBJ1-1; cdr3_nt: TGTGCCAGCAGCGTAGAAGACGTTGGACAGTCAGCTTTCTTT; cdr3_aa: CASSVEDVGQSAFF
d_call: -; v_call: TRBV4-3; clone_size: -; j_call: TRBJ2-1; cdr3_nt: TGCGCCAGCAGCCAAGTGCTGTCAGGGGTAGGATATGAGCAGTTCTTC; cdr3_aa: CASSQVLSGVGYEQFF
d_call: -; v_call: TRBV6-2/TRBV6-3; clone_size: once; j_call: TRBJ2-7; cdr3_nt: TGTGCCAGCAGCGAAGACATCTACGAGCAGTACTTC; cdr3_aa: CASSEDIYEQYF
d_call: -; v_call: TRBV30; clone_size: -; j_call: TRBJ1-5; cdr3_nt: TGTGCCTGGAGTGTACCGGGAGTCTTAAGCAATCAGCCCCAGCATTTT; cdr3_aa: CAWSVPGVLSNQPQHF
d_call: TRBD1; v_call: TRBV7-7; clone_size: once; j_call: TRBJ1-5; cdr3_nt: TGTGCTAGCAGCTTAGGGGACAGTAGCAATCAGCCCCAGCATTTT; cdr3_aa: CASSLGDSSNQPQHF
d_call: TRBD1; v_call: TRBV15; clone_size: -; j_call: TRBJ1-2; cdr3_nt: TGTGCCACCAGCAGGTCACAGGGGGTTAGAGGCTACACCTTC; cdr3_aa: CATSRSQGVRGYTF
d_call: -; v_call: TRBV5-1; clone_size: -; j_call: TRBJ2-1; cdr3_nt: TGCGCCAGCAGCTTTAGACATGGTGATGATGAGCAGTTCTTC; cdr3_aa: CASSFRHGDDEQFF
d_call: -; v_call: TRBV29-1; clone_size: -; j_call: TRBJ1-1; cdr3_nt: TGCAGCGTTGTGCGGCGCCTGGAATCGGATACTGAAGCTTTCTTT; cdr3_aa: CSVVRRLESDTEAFF
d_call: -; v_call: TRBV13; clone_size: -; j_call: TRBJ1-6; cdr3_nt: TGTGCCTGCCGCGGACAGCCAAATTCACCCCTCCACTTT; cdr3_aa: CACRGQPNSPLHF
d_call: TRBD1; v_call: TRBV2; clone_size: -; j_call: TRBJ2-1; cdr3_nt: TGCGCCTCGGGACAGCGCTCCTACAATGAGCAGTTCTTC; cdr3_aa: CASGQRSYNEQFF
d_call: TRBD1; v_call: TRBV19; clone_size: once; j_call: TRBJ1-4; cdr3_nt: TGTGCCAGTACTCGGAGGGGACAGGGGGCAACTAATGAAAAACTGTTTTTT; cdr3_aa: CASTRRGQGATNEKLFF
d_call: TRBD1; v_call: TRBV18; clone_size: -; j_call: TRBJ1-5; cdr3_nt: TGTGCCAGCTCACCTGGACAGGGAAACACCAATCAGCCCCAGCATTTT; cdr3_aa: CASSPGQGNTNQPQHF
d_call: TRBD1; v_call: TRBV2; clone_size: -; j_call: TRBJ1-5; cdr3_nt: TGTGCCAGCAGTCGACAGGGACCCAGCGGGCCCCAGCATTTT; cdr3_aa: CASSRQGPSGPQHF